This TCR beta chain was identified in a study of OX40 agonist ivuxolimab in advanced cancers. Regarding the complete study: Ivuxolimab was an agonistic, fully human IgG2 monoclonal antibody directed against OX40 (CD134), a costimulatory receptor. Intravenous ivuxolimab was administered to patients every 2 weeks at six dose levels: 0.01, 0.1, 0.3, 1.5, 3 and 10 mg/kg. Of the approximately 50 dose-escalation patients, hepatocellular carcinoma was present in around 19, melanoma in approximately 15, renal cell carcinoma in 9 and head and neck cancer in 9. A male proportion of nearly 85% and a mean age of about 60 years, ranging from about 23 to 90, were recorded for the dose-escalation cohort. Patients were allowed to have had prior anti-PD-1, anti-PD-L1 or anti-CTLA-4 therapy, and approximately 40% of the dose-escalation patients had previously received checkpoint inhibitors. Three dose-escalation patients achieved partial responses, one with hepatocellular carcinoma and two with cutaneous melanoma. Peripheral TCRbeta sequencing was intended to test whether TCR sequence diversity was altered and clonal T-cell expansion was caused by ivuxolimab. The paper reports the monotherapy dose-escalation portion (N of about 47 patients) of the phase I ivuxolimab trial. What the study reported, not specific to this receptor: Clonal expansion of both CD4+ and CD8+ blood T cells was observed from baseline to week 6 at doses 0.1 to 3.0 mg/kg. On average, CD8+ T cells showed more expanded clones than CD4+ T cells after ivuxolimab. Low levels of normalized T-cell clonal expansion were also seen in some patients who did not respond. Antigen specificity was not determined for the clonally expanded peripheral T cells. In partial responders in the 0.1-3.0 mg/kg groups, normalized peripheral clonal expansion was found to be among the lowest, especially among CD8+ T cells.

As for this clone: It lacks a known antigen. No quality values exist for individual bases; no much larger clone is one base distant.

Genomic DNA was isolated from the sorted cells so that the TCRbeta CDR3 region could be sequenced. TCRbeta CDR3 regions were sequenced using the immunoSEQ Assay. TCRdb took this table from immuneACCESS and kept in-frame rearrangements with V and J called. Such tables lack part of the clones; where checked against another copy, unresolved V genes explain under half of the gap, and the rest is unexplained. The sample table contains 52,000 or so clones; only one count was recorded for approximately 86% of them. The ten largest clones take up about 3.7% of the sample. Patients with autoimmune disease history or receiving systemic immunosuppression were excluded from the trial. In every dose cohort, peripheral blood was drawn for TCR sequencing at baseline, cycle 4 day 1, and cycle 7 day 1. The samples were taken from a phase I, first-in-human, multicenter, open-label dose-escalation trial of ivuxolimab. Adults with locally advanced or metastatic melanoma, renal cell, hepatocellular, or head and neck squamous cell carcinoma were enrolled in the trial. CD4+ and CD8+ T cells were sorted separately from peripheral blood before TCR sequencing.

The germline V gene supplies CDR1 SNHLY and CDR2 FYNNEI. V and J are truncated by 8 bases and 4 bases respectively, leaving an intervening sequence of 9 bases. CDR3 length: 12 amino acids, cysteine to phenylalanine. Only the CDR3 region is kept as DNA, spanning 36 bases read in frame from base 1. Rearrangement joined TRBV2 to TRBJ1-3, with no reliable assignment of the D segment. The specimen was CD4+ or CD8+ T cells sorted from blood, collected in a trial of the OX40 agonist ivuxolimab. This TCR came from an adult with an advanced solid tumor such as melanoma, head and neck, liver or kidney cancer. This receptor has the CDR3 CASRVRGNTIYF. In nucleotide form, the sequence is TGTGCCAGCCGGGTGCGCGGAAACACCATATATTTT.